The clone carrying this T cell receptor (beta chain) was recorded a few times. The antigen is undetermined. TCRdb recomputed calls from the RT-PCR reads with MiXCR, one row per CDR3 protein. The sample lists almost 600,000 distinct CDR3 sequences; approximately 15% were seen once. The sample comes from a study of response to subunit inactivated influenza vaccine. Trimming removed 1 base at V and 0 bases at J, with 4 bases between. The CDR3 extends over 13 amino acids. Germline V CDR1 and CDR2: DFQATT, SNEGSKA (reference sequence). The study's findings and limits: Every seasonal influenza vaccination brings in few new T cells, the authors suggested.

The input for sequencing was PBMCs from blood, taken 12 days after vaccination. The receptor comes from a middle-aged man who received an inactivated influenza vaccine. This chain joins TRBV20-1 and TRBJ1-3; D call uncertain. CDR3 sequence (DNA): TGCAGTGCTAGAGTAGTCTCTGGAAACACCATATATTTT. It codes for CSARVVSGNTIYF.